This TCR beta chain was documented in a study of regulatory T cells in long-lasting Graves disease (dated by TCRdb to the early 2020s). As for the study more broadly: Persistent Graves' disease was defined as antithyroid drug treatment for over 5 years with persistently positive TSH receptor autoantibodies. A total of about 33 samples were covered by TCR sequencing, comprising some 13 persistent and around 20 newly diagnosed Graves' disease patients. The study was conducted in China and was registered as a clinical trial. On average, persistent Graves' disease patients in the clinical cohort had been on antithyroid drugs for approximately ten years. Persistent Graves' disease patients were compared with newly diagnosed Graves' disease patients by peripheral blood TCR sequencing and RNA sequencing. Paper-wide results and their limitations: The small sample size was acknowledged by the authors as a limitation that may reduce accuracy. TRBV28, TRBJ1-2 and TRBJ2-5 were preferentially used in persistent disease, while TRBV20-1 and TRBJ2-1 were favored in newly diagnosed disease. Peripheral blood alone was examined, since thyroid tissue, which constituted the primary lesion, could not be accessed. Patients with persistent disease shared more public clonotypes (around 2,500) than newly diagnosed patients did (more than 900). Only the TCR beta chain was sequenced and analyzed. Persistent Graves' disease patients showed lower TCR Shannon entropy and fewer highly expanded clones than newly diagnosed patients, suggesting clonal expansion.

Taken from the germline V gene, the CDR1 and CDR2 loops are MNHNS and SASEGT. The CDR3 runs 15 residues from the cysteine to the phenylalanine. Kept here is only the CDR3 DNA, which spans 45 bases and is read in frame from base 1. The trim is 2 bases for V and 1 base for J, with a gap of 9 bases between the germline ends. The library was prepared using multiplex PCR. TCRdb records Illumina HiSeq 4000 as the sequencer. iRepertoire HTBI primers and Arm-PCR amplification of CDR3 regions were used to construct TCR beta libraries. PCR products were gel purified before sequencing. Concerning the study's data processing: A total of 62 TRBV and 14 TRBJ segments were identified across samples and were used for gene usage analysis of CDR3 amino acid clonotypes. COPE and FqMerger were used to merge the filtered high-quality paired reads into contigs. BLAST was used to align contigs to the IMGT TRBV, TRBD and TRBJ reference genes, and CDR3 was defined following IMGT. Any clonotype with a frequency above 0.1% was counted as a highly expanded clone. Repertoire diversity was measured by Shannon entropy, and V-J evenness by the Gini coefficient. Clonotypes shared by more than one individual were considered public. Using fastp trimming at Q25 and MiXCR clonotype assembly, TCRdb reanalyzed the public sequencing data and kept in-frame beta chains. For every CDR3 protein sequence, its rows merge into one entry that carries the most common genes and DNA. Clone size and V and J calls follow TCRdb, not the original study. The sample table records about 430,000 distinct CDR3 sequences; roughly 23% of these occur just once. The ten largest clones capture around 15% of the sample.

A remark on this clonotype: Its antigen target is currently unknown. Per-base qualities were not stored, and no clone one base away is much larger.

Explained via the paper, the time point label denotes: persistent/refractory GD, antithyroid drugs over 5 years with positive TRAb. For both TCR sequencing and RNA sequencing, RNA was extracted from PBMCs in TRIzol. The diagnosis of Graves' disease was made according to American Thyroid Association guidelines. Patients were recruited from an endocrinology department in Xi'an, China. Each patient gave about 10 milliliters of peripheral blood, collected in an EDTA anticoagulant tube. Ficoll Paque Plus density gradient separation was used to isolate PBMCs, and no additional T cell sorting was done. RNA quality was checked with an Agilent 2100 Bioanalyzer and agarose gel, and concentration with a NanoDrop 2000.

The rearrangement combines TRBV6-1 with TRBJ1-5; the D gene cannot be named for sure. The TCR was taken from a female donor with Graves disease. Here the sequenced sample was peripheral blood mononuclear cells (PBMCs), taken when the disease was refractory, from a patient treated with antithyroid drugs. The CDR3 reads CASSESGFSNQPQHF. The DNA reads as follows: TGTGCCAGCAGTGAATCGGGTTTCAGCAATCAGCCCCAGCATTTT.